This T cell receptor (beta chain) was profiled in a study of OX40 agonist ivuxolimab in advanced cancers. Data came from immunoSEQ multiplex PCR; TCRdb stores just in-frame clones and leaves some out. The data show tens of thousands of clones, with around four fifths seen just once and 5% to 6.5% held by the top ten. This clone was recorded at least ten times. Its antigen is not known. Study conclusions and caveats: Low normalized T-cell clonal expansion was also seen in some nonresponders. Among expanded peripheral T cells, antigen specificity went undetermined.

V gave up 3 bases and J gave up 2 bases; unmatched junction bases: 3. The germline gives CDR1 SNHLY, CDR2 FYNNEI. CDR3 length equals 14 residues. Here the sequenced sample was CD4+ or CD8+ T cells sorted from blood, taken in a trial of the OX40 agonist ivuxolimab. The source is an adult with an advanced solid tumor such as melanoma, head and neck, liver or kidney cancer. The chain links TRBV2 to TRBJ1-2, with 7 bases identical to TRBD1. The CDR3 protein is CASSDRQGNYGYTF. The CDR3, as DNA: TGTGCCAGCAGTGATCGACAGGGCAACTATGGCTACACCTTC.